Listed below are T cell receptor beta chains from one sample, sequenced in a study of blood T cells in healthy people across ages. TCRdb processed the 5' RACE reads anew with MiXCR; each CDR3 protein has one entry. The repertoire holds 550,000 to 800,000 distinct CDR3 sequences, with about 34% as singletons. The sequencing input was blood. These receptors originate from a woman over 75 in good health. CDR3s leave out the opening cysteine and the closing phenylalanine or tryptophan. Each record gives: J gene, V gene, CDR3 protein.

TRBJ1-1 TRBV20-1 SAKGPGNTEAF
TRBJ1-1 TRBV5-1 ASSFDRDEAF
TRBJ2-1 TRBV9 ASSVGPGHEQF
TRBJ1-2 TRBV6-6 TSSPSPGQGLKGGYT
TRBJ1-2 TRBV20-1 SAPTGSYGYT
TRBJ2-2 TRBV15 ATSSQGSDTGELF
TRBJ1-4 TRBV7-9 ASSLRVQNEKLF
TRBJ2-5 TRBV10-3 AISERDSQETQY
TRBJ2-7 TRBV6-2/TRBV6-3 ASSPSNRALVEQY
TRBJ1-4 TRBV7-8 ASTPAPVGEKLF
TRBJ1-2 TRBV20-1 SAKKGGGANYGYT
TRBJ1-1 TRBV7-6 ASSLTGSDTEAF
TRBJ2-2 TRBV6-6 ASSYMQGGGGELF
TRBJ1-2 TRBV9 ASSARVGVPWGYGYT
TRBJ2-5 TRBV4-1 ASSQASFQETQY
TRBJ2-3 TRBV20-1 SASLAGTDTQY
TRBJ1-5 TRBV6-2/TRBV6-3 ASSYDTAFNQPQH
TRBJ2-3 TRBV5-1 ASSLDRCTDTQY
TRBJ1-2 TRBV13 ASSSDGGFNYGYT
TRBJ1-6 TRBV7-9 ASSGGSSYNSPLH
TRBJ1-2 TRBV28 ASSPPGQGTSGYT
TRBJ2-1 TRBV11-3 ASSSPEGNEQF
TRBJ1-4 TRBV6-5 ASSYSRPPPEKLF
TRBJ2-1 TRBV30 AWSGLGTGGRNEQF
TRBJ1-2 TRBV12-3/TRBV12-4 ASSLVLGGYT
TRBJ2-1 TRBV2 ASNSDIAGGPYNEQF
TRBJ1-1 TRBV29-1 SADRVGEAF
TRBJ2-3 TRBV20-1 SAREGGGLGTDTQY
TRBJ2-1 TRBV7-2 ASSLAVNNYNEQF
TRBJ2-2 TRBV6-6 ASSPGTSQTGELF
TRBJ2-1 TRBV5-6 ASSLKRESRAYNEQF
TRBJ2-3 TRBV24-1 ATEGVSTDTQY
TRBJ2-1 TRBV4-3 ASSLLPGNEQF
TRBJ1-4 TRBV6-1 ASSESGEWEKLF
TRBJ2-1 TRBV27 ASWPDTNNEQF
- TRBV5-6 ASSEGLAGLFYEQY
TRBJ1-5 TRBV20-1 SAGLSNQPQH
TRBJ1-2 TRBV4-3 ASSPSLLGTGRGYT
TRBJ1-5 TRBV15 ATSRDLAGQRYDQPQH
TRBJ1-1 TRBV11-1 ASSRWGDTEAF
TRBJ2-1 TRBV4-1 ASSPLAGTSGREQF
TRBJ2-7 TRBV5-1 ASSLVPSHPQY
TRBJ1-1 TRBV5-6 ASSWGRFGDTEAF
TRBJ2-1 TRBV7-8 ASSPGLASNEQF
TRBJ2-5 TRBV7-8 ASSLVGLAGRQGETQY
TRBJ1-3 TRBV2 APLTASGNTIY
TRBJ2-7 TRBV10-3 AISGTGDSYEQY
TRBJ2-1 TRBV19 ASSIRGRDEQF
TRBJ2-1 TRBV5-1 ASSGQGLNEQF
TRBJ2-1 TRBV29-1 SVSGSSYSEQF
TRBJ1-5 TRBV2 ASSRQEGSVQPQH
TRBJ2-1 TRBV5-1 ASSLASGGAWNEQF
TRBJ2-1 TRBV5-6 ASSPLRPQAYNEQF